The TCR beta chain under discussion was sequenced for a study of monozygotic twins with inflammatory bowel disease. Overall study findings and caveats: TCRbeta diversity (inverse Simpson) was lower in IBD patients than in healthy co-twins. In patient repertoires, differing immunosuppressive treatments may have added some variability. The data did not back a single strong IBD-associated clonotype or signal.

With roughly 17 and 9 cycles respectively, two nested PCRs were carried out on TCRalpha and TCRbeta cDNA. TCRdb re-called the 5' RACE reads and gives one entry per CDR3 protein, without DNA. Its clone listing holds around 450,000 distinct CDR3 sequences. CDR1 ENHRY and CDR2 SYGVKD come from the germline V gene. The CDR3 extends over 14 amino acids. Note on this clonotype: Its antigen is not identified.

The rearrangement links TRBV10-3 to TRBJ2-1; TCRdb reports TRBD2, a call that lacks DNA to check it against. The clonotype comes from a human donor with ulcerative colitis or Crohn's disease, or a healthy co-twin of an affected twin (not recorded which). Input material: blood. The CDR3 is CAISFQREGNEQFF.